This TCR beta chain was recovered during a study of identical twins. Regarding the study as a whole: With monozygotic twins, out-of-frame TCR alpha sharing exceeded what models estimated. Conclusions rested on cross-sectional statistics rather than following the same donors.

Unique molecular identifiers were present on cDNA, and template switching added a universal primer site. TCRdb redid the calling of the 5' RACE reads with MiXCR, one entry per CDR3 protein. The repertoire holds about 1.7 million distinct CDR3 sequences, 32% seen once, with 0.27% in the top ten. Comment on this clonotype: Its antigen is not known. An end of the junction differs from the germline gene, which may be a read error.

Input material: cord blood. This TCR derives from a newborn girl in good health.

The CDR3 DNA reads TGTGCCTGCAGCTTACCGAAGGAATCACCCCTCCACTTT. Protein: CACSLPKESPLHF. The rearrangement links TRBV7-9 to TRBJ1-6; no clear D. The CDR3 spans 13 residues. From germline, CDR1 is SEHNR and CDR2 FQNEAQ (reference sequence).